The clone carrying this T cell receptor (beta chain) was seen ten or more times. Its matching antigen is unknown. The authors amplified TCR beta CDR3 regions, and they did so from RNA transcripts for repertoire sequencing. Amplification began with first-round RT-PCR using HTBI primers, then second-round multiplex PCR was performed. Using its own MiXCR run on the multiplex PCR reads, TCRdb lists one record per CDR3 protein. The sample gives 450,000 to 600,000 distinct CDR3 sequences, less than 45% of which show up once; roughly 4% is in the top ten. This entry comes from a study of Graves' ophthalmopathy and Graves' hyperthyroidism. Study-wide findings and caveats: The model flagged ophthalmopathy progression at about 71% sensitivity and around 77% specificity.

V was clipped by 4 bases and J by 5 bases, with 7 bases between them. Per the germline V gene, CDR1 is SGHDT and CDR2 is YYEEEE. The CDR3 totals 12 residues. Reliance was placed on clinical symptoms, serum thyroxine, TRAb, thyroid ultrasound and orbital computed tomography for diagnosis. The chain employs TRBV5-6 and TRBJ1-5; D gene unclear. Sequencing was done on a sample of peripheral blood or thyroid tissue (not recorded which). The sequence was obtained from an adult man with Graves' hyperthyroidism. The CDR3 loop reads CASSAGDQPQHF. CDR3 sequence (DNA): TGTGCCAGCAGCGCAGGCGATCAGCCCCAGCATTTT.